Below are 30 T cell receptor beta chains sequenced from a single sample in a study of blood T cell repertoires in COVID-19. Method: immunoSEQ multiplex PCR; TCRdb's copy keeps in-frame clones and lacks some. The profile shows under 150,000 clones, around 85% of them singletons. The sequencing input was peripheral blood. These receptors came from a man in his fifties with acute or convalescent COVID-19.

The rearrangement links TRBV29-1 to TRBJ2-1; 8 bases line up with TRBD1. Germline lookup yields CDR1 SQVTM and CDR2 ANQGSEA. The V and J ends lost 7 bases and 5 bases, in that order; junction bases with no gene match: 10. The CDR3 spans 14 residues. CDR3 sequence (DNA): TGCAGCGCGCGAACCTACAGGGGGGACAATGAGCAGTTCTTC. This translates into CSARTYRGDNEQFF.

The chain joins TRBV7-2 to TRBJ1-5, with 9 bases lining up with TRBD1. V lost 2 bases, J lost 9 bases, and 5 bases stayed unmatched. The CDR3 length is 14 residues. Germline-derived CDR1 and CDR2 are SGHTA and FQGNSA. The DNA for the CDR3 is TGTGCCAGCAGCTTACCGACAGGGGGTGGGCCCCAGCATTTT. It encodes CASSLPTGGGPQHF. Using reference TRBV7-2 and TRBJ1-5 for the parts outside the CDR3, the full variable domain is GAGVSQSPSNKVTEKGKDVELRCDPISGHTALYWYRQSLGQGLEFLIYFQGNSAPDKSGLPSDRFSAERTGGSVSTLTIQRTQQEDSAVYLCASSLPTGGGPQHFGDGTRLSIL.

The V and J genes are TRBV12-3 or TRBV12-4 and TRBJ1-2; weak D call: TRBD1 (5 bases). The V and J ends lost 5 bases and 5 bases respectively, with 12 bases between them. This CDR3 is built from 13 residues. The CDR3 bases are TGTGCCAGCAGTCCGACAGAGAAGTATGGCTACACCTTC. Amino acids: CASSPTEKYGYTF.

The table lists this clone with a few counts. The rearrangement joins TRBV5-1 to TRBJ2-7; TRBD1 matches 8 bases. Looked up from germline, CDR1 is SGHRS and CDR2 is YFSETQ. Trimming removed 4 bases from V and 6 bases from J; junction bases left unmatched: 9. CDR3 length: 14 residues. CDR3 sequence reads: CASSSGQGDLEQYF. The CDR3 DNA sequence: TGCGCCAGCAGCAGCGGACAGGGTGACCTCGAGCAGTACTTC.

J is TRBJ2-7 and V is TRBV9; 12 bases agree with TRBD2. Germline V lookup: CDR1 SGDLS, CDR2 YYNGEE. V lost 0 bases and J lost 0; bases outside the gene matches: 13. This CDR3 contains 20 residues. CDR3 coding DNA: TGTGCCAGCAGCGTAGGGCTAGCGGGGGGGCGAGATCATAGCTCCTACGAGCAGTACTTC. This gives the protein CASSVGLAGGRDHSSYEQYF.

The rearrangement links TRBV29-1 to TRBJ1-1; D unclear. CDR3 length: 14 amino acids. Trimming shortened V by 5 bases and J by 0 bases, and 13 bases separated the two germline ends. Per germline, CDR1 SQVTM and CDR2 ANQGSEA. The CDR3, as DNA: TGCAGCGTTTGGGCATCTCGTATGAACACTGAAGCTTTCTTT. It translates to CSVWASRMNTEAFF.

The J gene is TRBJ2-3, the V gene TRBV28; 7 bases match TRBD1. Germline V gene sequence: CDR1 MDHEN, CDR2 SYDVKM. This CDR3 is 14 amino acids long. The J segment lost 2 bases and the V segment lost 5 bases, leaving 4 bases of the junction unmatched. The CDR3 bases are TGTGCCAGCAGTATACAGGGGACCACAGATACGCAGTATTTT. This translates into CASSIQGTTDTQYF.

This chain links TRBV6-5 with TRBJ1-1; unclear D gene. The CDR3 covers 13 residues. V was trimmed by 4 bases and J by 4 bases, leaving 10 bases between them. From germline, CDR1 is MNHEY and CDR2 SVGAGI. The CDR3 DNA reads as TGTGCCAGCAGTTTATTATCAGGCACTGAAGCTTTCTTT. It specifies CASSLLSGTEAFF.

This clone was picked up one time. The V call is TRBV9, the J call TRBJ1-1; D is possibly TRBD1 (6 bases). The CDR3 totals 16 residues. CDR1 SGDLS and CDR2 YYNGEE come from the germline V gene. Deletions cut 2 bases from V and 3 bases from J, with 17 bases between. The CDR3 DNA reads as TGTGCCAGCAGCGTCGCAACAGGGATAAGGCACACTGAAGCTTTCTTT. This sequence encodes CASSVATGIRHTEAFF. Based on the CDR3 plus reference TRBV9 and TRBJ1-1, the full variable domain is DSGVTQTPKHLITATGQRVTLRCSPRSGDLSVYWYQQSLDQGLQFLIQYYNGEERAKGNILERFSAQQFPDLHSELNLSSLELGDSALYFCASSVATGIRHTEAFFGQGTRLTVV.

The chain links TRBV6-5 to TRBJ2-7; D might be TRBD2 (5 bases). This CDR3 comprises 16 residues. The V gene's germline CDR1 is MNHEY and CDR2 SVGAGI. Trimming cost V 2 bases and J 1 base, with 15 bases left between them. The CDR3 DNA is TGTGCCAGCAGTTACCTCGCGGGCCCAGATTCCTACGAGCAGTACTTC. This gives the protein CASSYLAGPDSYEQYF.

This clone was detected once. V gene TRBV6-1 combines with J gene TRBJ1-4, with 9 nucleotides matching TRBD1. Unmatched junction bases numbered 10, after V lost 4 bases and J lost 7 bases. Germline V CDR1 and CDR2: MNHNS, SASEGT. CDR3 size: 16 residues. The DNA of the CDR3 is TGTGCCAGCAGTGCCACAGGGGGCAGGATAGGTGAAAAACTGTTTTTT. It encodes CASSATGGRIGEKLFF.

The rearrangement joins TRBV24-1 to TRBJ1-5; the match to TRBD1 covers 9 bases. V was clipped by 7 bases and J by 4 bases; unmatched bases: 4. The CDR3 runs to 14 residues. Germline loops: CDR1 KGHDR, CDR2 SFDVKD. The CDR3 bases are TGTGCCACCAGAGGACAGGGGAGAAATCAGCCCCAGCATTTT. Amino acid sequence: CATRGQGRNQPQHF.

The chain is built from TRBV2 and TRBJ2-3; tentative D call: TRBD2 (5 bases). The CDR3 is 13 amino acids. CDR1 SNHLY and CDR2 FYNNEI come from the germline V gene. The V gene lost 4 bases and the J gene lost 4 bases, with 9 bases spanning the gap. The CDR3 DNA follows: TGTGCCAGCAGTGGCAGGCGGGCAGATACGCAGTATTTT. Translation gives CASSGRRADTQYF.

The CDR3 bases are TGTGCCAGCAGCTTACCGCCCGGGGGGAACTATGGCTACACCTTC. Protein product: CASSLPPGGNYGYTF. The genes are TRBV7-9 and TRBJ1-2, with D perhaps TRBD1 (5 bases). This CDR3 is built from 15 residues. Germline CDR1 SEHNR, CDR2 FQNEAQ (reference sequence). V lost 2 bases and J lost 2, with 12 bases in between.

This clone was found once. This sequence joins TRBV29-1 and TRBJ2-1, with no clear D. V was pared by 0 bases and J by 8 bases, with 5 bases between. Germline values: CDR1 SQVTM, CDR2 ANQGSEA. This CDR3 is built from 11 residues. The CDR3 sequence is CSVEDIDEQFF. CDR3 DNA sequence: TGCAGCGTTGAAGATATCGATGAGCAGTTCTTC.

CDR3 DNA sequence: TGTGCCAGCAGCTTTTACTCCGGGACTAGATACACCGGGGAGCTGTTTTTT. It codes for CASSFYSGTRYTGELFF. The rearrangement joins TRBV7-2 to TRBJ2-2, with TRBD2 identical over 8 bases. Trimming cost V 3 bases and J 3 bases; bases outside gene matches: 9. Germline assignment: CDR1 SGHTA and CDR2 FQGNSA. There are 17 residues in the CDR3.

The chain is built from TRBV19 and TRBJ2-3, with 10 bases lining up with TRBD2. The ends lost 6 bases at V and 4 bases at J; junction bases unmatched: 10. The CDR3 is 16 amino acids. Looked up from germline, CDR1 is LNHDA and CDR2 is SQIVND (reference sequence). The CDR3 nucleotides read TGTGCCAGTAGGTCCCAGCTAGCGGGGGTAGCAGATACGCAGTATTTT. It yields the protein CASRSQLAGVADTQYF. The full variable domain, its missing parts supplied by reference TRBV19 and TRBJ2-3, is DGGITQSPKYLFRKEGQNVTLSCEQNLNHDAMYWYRQDPGQGLRLIYYSQIVNDFQKGDIAEGYSVSREKKESFPLTVTSAQKNPTAFYLCASRSQLAGVADTQYFGPGTRLTVL.

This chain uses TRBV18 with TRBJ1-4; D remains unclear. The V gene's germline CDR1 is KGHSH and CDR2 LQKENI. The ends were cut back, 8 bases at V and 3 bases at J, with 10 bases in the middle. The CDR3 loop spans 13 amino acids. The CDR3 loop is CASVRGPNEKLFF. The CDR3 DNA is TGTGCCAGCGTCCGAGGGCCTAATGAAAAACTGTTTTTT.

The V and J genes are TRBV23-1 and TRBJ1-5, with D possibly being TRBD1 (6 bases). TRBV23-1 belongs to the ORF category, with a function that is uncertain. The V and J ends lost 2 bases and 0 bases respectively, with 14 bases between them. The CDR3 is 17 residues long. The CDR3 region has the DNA TGCGCCAGCAGTCAAGGAGCGGACAGTTATAGCAATCAGCCCCAGCATTTT. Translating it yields CASSQGADSYSNQPQHF.

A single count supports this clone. In DNA form, the CDR3 reads TGTGCCAGCAGCACCCCGTCGAGCTACGAGCAGTACTTC. This sequence encodes CASSTPSSYEQYF. V usage is TRBV3-1 (or the pseudogene TRBV3-2) and J usage is TRBJ2-7; D ambiguous. The V gene's germline CDR1 is LGHDT and CDR2 YNNKEL (reference sequence). The V end was cut by 5 bases, the J end by 3 bases, with 11 bases between. The CDR3 is 13 residues long.

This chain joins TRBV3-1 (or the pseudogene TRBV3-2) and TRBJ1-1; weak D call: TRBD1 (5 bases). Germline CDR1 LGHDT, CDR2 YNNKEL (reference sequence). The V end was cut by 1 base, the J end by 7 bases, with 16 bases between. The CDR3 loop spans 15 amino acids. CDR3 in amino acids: CASSQAAGRKGEAFF. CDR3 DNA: TGTGCCAGCAGCCAAGCGGCAGGGAGGAAAGGTGAAGCTTTCTTT.

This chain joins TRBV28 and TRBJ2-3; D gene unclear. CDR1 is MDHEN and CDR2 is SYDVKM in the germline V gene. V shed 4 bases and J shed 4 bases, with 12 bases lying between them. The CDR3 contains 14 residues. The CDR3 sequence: CASSSSMESDTQYF. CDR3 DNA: TGTGCCAGCAGTTCGTCGATGGAGTCAGATACGCAGTATTTT.

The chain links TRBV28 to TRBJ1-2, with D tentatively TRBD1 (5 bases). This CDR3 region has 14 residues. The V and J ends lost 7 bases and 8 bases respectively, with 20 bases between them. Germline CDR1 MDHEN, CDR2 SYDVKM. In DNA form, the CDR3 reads TGTGCCAGCACCACCCCCGGGGGGTTCTGGGGCTACACCTTC. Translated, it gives CASTTPGGFWGYTF.

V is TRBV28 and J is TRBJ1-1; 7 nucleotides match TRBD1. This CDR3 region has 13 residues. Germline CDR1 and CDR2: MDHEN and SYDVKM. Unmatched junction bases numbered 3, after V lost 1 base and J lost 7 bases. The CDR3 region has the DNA TGTGCCAGCAGTTTATTAGGGGGCGGTGAAGCTTTCTTT. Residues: CASSLLGGGEAFF.

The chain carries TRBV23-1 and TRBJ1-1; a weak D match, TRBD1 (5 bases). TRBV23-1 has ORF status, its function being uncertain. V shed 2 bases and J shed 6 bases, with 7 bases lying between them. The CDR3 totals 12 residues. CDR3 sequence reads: CASSQDSPEAFF. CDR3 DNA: TGCGCCAGCAGTCAAGACAGCCCTGAAGCTTTCTTT.

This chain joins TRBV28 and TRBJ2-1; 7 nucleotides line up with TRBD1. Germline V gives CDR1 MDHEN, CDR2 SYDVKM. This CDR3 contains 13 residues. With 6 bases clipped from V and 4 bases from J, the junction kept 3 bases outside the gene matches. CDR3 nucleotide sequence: TGTGCCAGCAGGACGGACAGGTACAATGAGCAGTTCTTC. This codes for CASRTDRYNEQFF.

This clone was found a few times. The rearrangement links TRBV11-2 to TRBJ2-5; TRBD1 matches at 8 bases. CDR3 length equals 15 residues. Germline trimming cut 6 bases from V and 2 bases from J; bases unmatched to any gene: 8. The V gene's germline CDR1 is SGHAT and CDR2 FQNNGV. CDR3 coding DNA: TGTGCCAGCAGACGGGCTTACAGGGGGCAAGAGACCCAGTACTTC. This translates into CASRRAYRGQETQYF.

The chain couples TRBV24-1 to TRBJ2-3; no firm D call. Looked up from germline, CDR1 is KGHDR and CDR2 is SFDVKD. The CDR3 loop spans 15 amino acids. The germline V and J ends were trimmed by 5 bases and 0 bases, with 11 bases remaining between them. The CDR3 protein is CATSGASSSTDTQYF. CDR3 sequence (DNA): TGTGCCACCAGTGGGGCCAGCTCTAGCACAGATACGCAGTATTTT.

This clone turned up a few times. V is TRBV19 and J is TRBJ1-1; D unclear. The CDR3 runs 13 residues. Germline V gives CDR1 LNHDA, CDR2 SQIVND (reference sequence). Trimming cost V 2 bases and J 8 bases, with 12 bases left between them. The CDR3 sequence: CASSIKVGLEAFF. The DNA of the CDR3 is TGTGCCAGTAGTATAAAGGTAGGACTGGAAGCTTTCTTT.

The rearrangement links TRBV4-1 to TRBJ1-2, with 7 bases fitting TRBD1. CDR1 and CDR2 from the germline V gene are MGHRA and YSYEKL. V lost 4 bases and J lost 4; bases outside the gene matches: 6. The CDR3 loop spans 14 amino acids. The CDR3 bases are TGCGCCAGCAGCCCCCGACAGGGTACCTATGGCTACACCTTC. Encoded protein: CASSPRQGTYGYTF.